These 11 T cell receptor beta chains were all obtained from the same sample, sequenced in a study of cytomegalovirus exposure and HLA in healthy donors. PCR employed 60 Vbeta and 13 Jbeta primers. Sequencing used immunoSEQ multiplex PCR; TCRdb keeps in-frame clones, though not all of them. The sample consists of fewer than 120,000 clones, 86% of them appearing once. The sequenced sample was PBMCs. These receptors all stem from a man between 35 and 55 years old in good health and CMV-seronegative.

The J gene is TRBJ1-5, the V gene TRBV28; D is undetermined. Germline V gives CDR1 MDHEN, CDR2 SYDVKM. The CDR3 spans 12 residues. Deletions cut 7 bases from V and 4 bases from J, with 8 bases between. The CDR3 reads CASTVLNQPQHF. CDR3 nucleotides: TGTGCCAGCACCGTCCTTAATCAGCCCCAGCATTTT.

The rearrangement joins TRBV28 to TRBJ2-5, with D perhaps matching TRBD2 (6 bases). CDR1 MDHEN and CDR2 SYDVKM come from the germline V gene. The CDR3 contains 16 residues. V gave up 5 bases and J gave up 2 bases, with 18 bases separating them. This chain's CDR3 is CASSSPSETIQETQYF. CDR3 coding DNA: TGTGCCAGCAGTAGCCCTAGCGAAACCATTCAAGAGACCCAGTACTTC.

This chain connects TRBV18 to TRBJ1-1; no definite D call. The CDR3 loop spans 14 amino acids. The V gene's germline CDR1 is KGHSH and CDR2 LQKENI. The ends were cut back, 0 bases at V and 4 bases at J, with 9 bases in the middle. The CDR3 bases are TGTGCCAGCTCACCACCTCTGGAGGGCACTGAAGCTTTCTTT. Its translation is CASSPPLEGTEAFF.

This clone was observed once. CDR3 residues: CASRNPRTGTEAFF. The CDR3 DNA follows: TGCGCCAGCAGGAATCCCAGAACAGGGACTGAAGCTTTCTTT. This chain links TRBV5-1 with TRBJ1-1, with D possibly TRBD1 on 6 matching bases. The CDR3 has 14 amino acids. Germline V gene sequence: CDR1 SGHRS, CDR2 YFSETQ. Trimming removed 5 bases from V and 5 bases from J, with 16 bases in between.

The rearrangement uses TRBV6-5 and TRBJ1-3; TRBD1 might be the D (5 bases). This CDR3 contains 14 residues. Trimming took off 2 bases at V and 4 bases at J, with 9 bases between the two ends. Germline CDR1 reads MNHEY; CDR2 reads SVGAGI. CDR3 residues: CASSYAGQGNTIYF. CDR3 nucleotides: TGTGCCAGCAGTTACGCAGGGCAAGGAAACACCATATATTTT.

The chain carries TRBV28 and TRBJ2-7, with 8 positions matching TRBD1. After removal of 7 bases from V and 0 bases from J, the junction contained 8 bases not matched to a gene. The CDR3 has 15 amino acids. Germline lookup yields CDR1 MDHEN and CDR2 SYDVKM. The CDR3 DNA is TGTGCCAGCAAATCTACAGGGGGGTCCTCCTACGAGCAGTACTTC. Amino acids: CASKSTGGSSYEQYF.

The chain links TRBV2 to TRBJ1-6, with TRBD1 as a possible D gene (5 bases). CDR1 is SNHLY, CDR2 FYNNEI, per germline. The CDR3 has 13 residues. V lost 6 bases to trimming and J lost 10 bases, with 13 bases between them. The CDR3 nucleotides read TGTGCCAGCAGGGCTCAGGGAAGGTCACCCCTCCACTTT. This codes for CASRAQGRSPLHF.

The chain has TRBV10-3 and TRBJ1-2; 7 nucleotides align to TRBD1. The CDR3 totals 13 residues. The V gene end was trimmed by 10 bases and the J gene end by 5 bases; junction bases not matched to a gene: 10. Germline V gene lookup returns CDR1 ENHRY and CDR2 SYGVKD. The CDR3 DNA is TGTGCCAGTAGAGGGGGCCCACAATATGGCTACACCTTC. Translation gives CASRGGPQYGYTF.

V is TRBV7-2 and J is TRBJ2-7; D is possibly TRBD1 (6 bases). The V gene lost 5 bases and the J gene lost 6 bases, with 11 bases spanning the gap. CDR3 size: 12 residues. CDR1 and CDR2 (germline): SGHTA, FQGNSA. Here the CDR3 reads CASSARGIEQYF. In nucleotides, the CDR3 is TGTGCCAGCAGCGCCAGGGGTATCGAGCAGTACTTC.

The rearrangement links TRBV5-1 to TRBJ1-2; 9 nucleotides match TRBD1. CDR3 length: 14 residues. Germline assignment: CDR1 SGHRS and CDR2 YFSETQ. V lost 5 bases, J lost 8 bases, and 10 bases stayed unmatched. Here the CDR3 reads CASSRTGDFEGYTF. CDR3 coding DNA: TGCGCCAGCAGTCGGACAGGGGACTTCGAAGGCTACACCTTC.

The chain carries TRBV5-5 and TRBJ1-1, with a tentative D call TRBD1 (6 bases). Trimming removed 1 base at V and 4 bases at J, with 14 bases between. The length of the CDR3 is 15 residues. The germline V gene has CDR1 SGHKS and CDR2 YYEKEE (reference sequence). This chain's CDR3 is CASSLTQGFGTEAFF. CDR3 coding DNA: TGTGCCAGCAGCTTGACACAGGGTTTCGGCACTGAAGCTTTCTTT.